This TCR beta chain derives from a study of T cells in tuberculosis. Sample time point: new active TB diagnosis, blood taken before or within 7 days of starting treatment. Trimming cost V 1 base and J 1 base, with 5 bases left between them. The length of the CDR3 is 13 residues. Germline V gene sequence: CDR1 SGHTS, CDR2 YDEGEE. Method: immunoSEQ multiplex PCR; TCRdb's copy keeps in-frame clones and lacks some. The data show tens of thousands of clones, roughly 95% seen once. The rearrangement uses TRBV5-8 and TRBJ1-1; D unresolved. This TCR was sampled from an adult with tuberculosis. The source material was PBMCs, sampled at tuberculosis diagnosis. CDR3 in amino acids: CASSLLRNTEAFF. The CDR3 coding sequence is TGTGCCAGCAGCTTGCTGAGGAACACTGAAGCTTTCTTT.